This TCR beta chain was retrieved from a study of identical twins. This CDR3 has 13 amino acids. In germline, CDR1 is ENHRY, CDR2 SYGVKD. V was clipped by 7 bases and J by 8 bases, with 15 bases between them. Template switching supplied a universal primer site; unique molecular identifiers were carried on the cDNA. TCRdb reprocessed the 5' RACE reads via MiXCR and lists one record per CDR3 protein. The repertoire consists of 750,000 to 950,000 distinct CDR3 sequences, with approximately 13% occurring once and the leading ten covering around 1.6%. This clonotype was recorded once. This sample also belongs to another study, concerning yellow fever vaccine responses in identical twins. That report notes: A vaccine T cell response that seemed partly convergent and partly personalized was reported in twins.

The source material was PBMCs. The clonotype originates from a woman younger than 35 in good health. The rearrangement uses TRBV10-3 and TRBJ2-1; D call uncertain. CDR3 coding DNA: TGTGCCATCATGCCCAAGGCTCGCCATGAGCAGTTCTTC. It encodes CAIMPKARHEQFF.